Shown below are 18 T cell receptor beta chains from a single sample sequenced in a study of memory CD4+ T cells and cytomegalovirus serostatus. The protocol was immunoSEQ multiplex PCR, while the TCRdb copy is restricted to in-frame clones and leaves out a portion. This table has some 54,000 clones, around 80% appearing once. Single viable CD3+CD4+CD8-CD45RO+ cells were sorted as the memory CD4+ T cells. The sample was memory CD4+ T cells from blood. The receptors stem from an adult in good health and CMV-seropositive.

This sequence joins TRBV28 and TRBJ1-4, with D unresolved. Germline V gives CDR1 MDHEN, CDR2 SYDVKM. This CDR3 contains 11 residues. Trimming took off 8 bases at V and 7 bases at J, with 8 bases between the two ends. The CDR3 sequence: CASGKAEKLFF. DNA for the CDR3: TGTGCCAGCGGCAAGGCTGAAAAACTGTTTTTT. The variable domain in full, completed from reference TRBV28 and TRBJ1-4, reads DVKVTQSSRYLVKRTGEKVFLECVQDMDHENMFWYRQDPGLGLRLIYFSYDVKMKEKGDIPEGYSVSREKKERFSLILESASTNQTSMYLCASGKAEKLFFGSGTQLSVL.

A remark on this clone: Other nucleotide sequences in the sample specify the same CDR3. This sequence joins TRBV7-8 and TRBJ2-1; D might be TRBD1 (7 bases). This CDR3 is 15 amino acids long. Trimming shortened V by 4 bases and J by 3 bases, and 13 bases separated the two germline ends. Germline V gene lookup returns CDR1 SGHVS and CDR2 FQNEAQ. The CDR3 here is CASSSRQGLYNEQFF. The CDR3 DNA sequence: TGTGCCAGCAGCTCCCGACAGGGACTCTACAATGAGCAGTTCTTC.

This rearrangement joins TRBV7-2 to TRBJ2-7; possibly TRBD1 or TRBD2 for D (5 bases each). Trimming cost V 5 bases and J 3 bases, with 17 bases left between them. The CDR3 is 15 residues long. The V gene's germline CDR1 is SGHTA and CDR2 FQGNSA. CDR3 loop: CASSAWTGTLYEQYF. Written as DNA, the CDR3 is TGTGCCAGCAGCGCATGGACCGGGACCCTCTACGAGCAGTACTTC.

The rearrangement links TRBV19 to TRBJ2-7; the D gene is possibly TRBD1 (5 bases). This CDR3 spans 13 amino acids. In germline, CDR1 is LNHDA, CDR2 SQIVND (reference sequence). Trimming took 6 bases from V and 2 from J, leaving 11 bases between them. CDR3 protein: CASRRTGAYEQYF. CDR3 nucleotides: TGTGCCAGTAGACGCACAGGAGCCTACGAGCAGTACTTC.

This clone appeared once. The chain uses TRBV9 and TRBJ2-1; the match to TRBD2 covers 11 bases. CDR1 and CDR2 from the germline V gene are SGDLS and YYNGEE. The CDR3 runs 15 residues. V was clipped by 4 bases and J by 9 bases; unmatched bases: 9. The CDR3 loop reads CASSISGTSGTEQFF. CDR3 nucleotide sequence: TGTGCCAGCAGCATCTCCGGGACTAGCGGTACTGAGCAGTTCTTC.

This clone was recorded once. CDR3 nucleotide sequence: TGTGCCAGCAGTTTAACGCGGGAGCAGTTCTTC. It specifies CASSLTREQFF. The chain combines TRBV28 with TRBJ2-1; D is unresolved. Between the trimmed V and J ends, which lost 2 bases and 10 bases, there was a span of 6 bases. CDR1 and CDR2 from the germline V gene are MDHEN and SYDVKM. The CDR3 runs 11 residues.

This chain connects TRBV4-3 to TRBJ2-1, with unresolved D. The germline CDR1 and CDR2 sequences are LGHNA and YSLEER. The CDR3 is made up of 15 amino acids. Trimming took off 0 bases at V and 6 bases at J, with 12 bases between the two ends. The chain's CDR3 is CASSQELGQINEQFF. The CDR3 DNA follows: TGCGCCAGCAGCCAAGAACTTGGGCAGATCAATGAGCAGTTCTTC.

The V gene is TRBV28, the J gene TRBJ1-2; no reliable D call. CDR3 length equals 15 residues. The V end lost 2 bases, the J end lost 5 bases, and 15 bases lay between the germline ends. From germline, CDR1 is MDHEN and CDR2 SYDVKM. Here the CDR3 reads CASSLIGAGEYGYTF. The CDR3 DNA reads as TGTGCCAGCAGTTTAATCGGAGCCGGCGAATATGGCTACACCTTC.

This chain connects TRBV5-1 to TRBJ2-3; the D gene is possibly TRBD2 (5 bases). V shed 3 bases and J shed 0 bases, with 17 bases lying between them. Germline loops: CDR1 SGHRS, CDR2 YFSETQ. The CDR3 runs to 17 residues. DNA of the CDR3: TGCGCCAGCAGCTATGGTAGTAGCGAAACTAGCACAGATACGCAGTATTTT. It codes for CASSYGSSETSTDTQYF.

This clone came up a few times. The J gene is TRBJ1-6, the V gene TRBV2, with 9 bases matching TRBD1. The length of the CDR3 is 16 residues. V trimming: 6 bases; J trimming: 8 bases; junction bases outside the gene matches: 11. The germline V gene has CDR1 SNHLY and CDR2 FYNNEI. CDR3: CASRDNPGQGHSPLHF. The CDR3 coding sequence is TGTGCCAGCAGGGACAATCCGGGACAGGGTCATTCACCCCTCCACTTT. Full variable domain (missing parts from reference TRBV2 and TRBJ1-6): EPEVTQTPSHQVTQMGQEVILRCVPISNHLYFYWYRQILGQKVEFLVSFYNNEISEKSEIFDDQFSVERPDGSNFTLKIRSTKLEDSAMYFCASRDNPGQGHSPLHFGNGTRLTVT.

This clone was seen a handful of times. The chain combines TRBV6-6 with TRBJ2-7, with D perhaps matching TRBD1 or TRBD2 (5 bases each). The CDR3 extends over 11 amino acids. Germline V lookup: CDR1 MNHNY, CDR2 SVGAGI (reference sequence). The V end lost 2 bases, the J end lost 7 bases, and 6 bases lay between the germline ends. Written as DNA, the CDR3 is TGTGCCAGCAGTTACGGGGGTGAGCAGTACTTC. Protein sequence: CASSYGGEQYF.

The V and J genes are TRBV5-1 and TRBJ1-3; TRBD1 matches 12 bases. The germline V gene has CDR1 SGHRS and CDR2 YFSETQ. Losses at the gene ends were 0 bases for V and 2 bases for J; bases not matched to a gene: 3. This CDR3 comprises 17 residues. The CDR3 DNA is TGCGCCAGCAGCTTGGGGGGACAGGGGGCGGCTGGAAACACCATATATTTT. Protein sequence: CASSLGGQGAAGNTIYF. The full variable domain, completed using reference TRBV5-1 and TRBJ1-3, is KAGVTQTPRYLIKTRGQQVTLSCSPISGHRSVSWYQQTPGQGLQFLFEYFSETQRNKGNFPGRFSGRQFSNSRSEMNVSTLELGDSALYLCASSLGGQGAAGNTIYFGEGSWLTVV.

The chain employs TRBV5-5 and TRBJ2-7; tentative D call: TRBD2 (5 bases). This CDR3 contains 13 residues. V lost 2 bases, J lost 7 bases, and 13 bases lay in between. The V gene's germline CDR1 is SGHKS and CDR2 YYEKEE (reference sequence). The CDR3 region has the DNA TGTGCCAGCAGCTTCGGGGATCGTACGGAGCAGTACTTC. Translation gives CASSFGDRTEQYF.

The J gene is TRBJ2-3, the V gene TRBV12-5; possible D gene TRBD2, 5 bases. The germline gives CDR1 LGHNT, CDR2 FRNRAP. V gave up 0 bases and J gave up 2 bases, with 12 bases separating them. The length of the CDR3 is 16 residues. The DNA of the CDR3 is TGTGCTAGTGGTTTGGTACTGGCGGGCTACACAGATACGCAGTATTTT. Its translation is CASGLVLAGYTDTQYF.

This chain uses TRBV19 with TRBJ1-6; 7 nucleotides match TRBD1. The V segment lost 5 bases and the J segment 5 bases; nucleotides outside the gene matches: 9. CDR3 length: 16 amino acids. Germline CDR1 LNHDA, CDR2 SQIVND (reference sequence). CDR3 DNA sequence: TGTGCCAGTAGTCCCTACCGACAGGGACATAATTCACCCCTCCACTTT. Translating it yields CASSPYRQGHNSPLHF.

This chain links TRBV30 with TRBJ1-6; D call uncertain. In germline, CDR1 is GTSNPN, CDR2 SVGIG (reference sequence). This CDR3 spans 16 amino acids. Trimming took off 0 bases at V and 0 bases at J, with 9 bases between the two ends. DNA for the CDR3: TGTGCCTGGAGTGTACCCTGGAGCTCCTATAATTCACCCCTCCACTTT. It specifies CAWSVPWSSYNSPLHF.

The genes are TRBV9 and TRBJ1-3; D gene ambiguous. Trimming took off 2 bases at V and 2 bases at J, with 17 bases between the two ends. Germline CDR1 is SGDLS and CDR2 is YYNGEE. The CDR3 covers 17 residues. The CDR3 nucleotides read TGTGCCAGCAGCGTGGGGTTAAAAGGTGGCACTGGAAACACCATATATTTT. This translates into CASSVGLKGGTGNTIYF.

The rearrangement joins TRBV9 to TRBJ1-2, with D possibly TRBD1 on 6 matching bases. Germline V gene lookup returns CDR1 SGDLS and CDR2 YYNGEE. The CDR3 totals 18 residues. V lost 2 bases to trimming and J lost 3 bases, with 23 bases between them. CDR3 nucleotides: TGTGCCAGCAGCGTCCGGCCGGGACAAGGATCCCAGGACTATGGCTACACCTTC. Residues: CASSVRPGQGSQDYGYTF.